These 18 T cell receptor beta chains were all obtained from the same sample, sequenced in a study of memory CD4+ T cells and cytomegalovirus serostatus. The method was immunoSEQ multiplex PCR; TCRdb's version includes in-frame clones alone and lacks a portion of them. The sample lists roughly 39,000 clones; 75% to 80% were seen once. The sort gate was single viable CD3+CD4+CD8-CD45RO+ cells for memory CD4+ T cells. Sequenced material: memory CD4+ T cells from blood. All receptors derive from an adult in good health and CMV-seronegative.

J is TRBJ2-7 and V is TRBV11-2; no clear D gene. Germline V gene sequence: CDR1 SGHAT, CDR2 FQNNGV. The CDR3 sequence is 15 residues long. Between the trimmed V and J ends, which lost 1 base and 2 bases, there was a span of 12 bases. The CDR3, as DNA: TGTGCCAGCAGCTTAGCGGACGGTGGAACCTACGAGCAGTACTTC. It yields the protein CASSLADGGTYEQYF.

The chain employs TRBV18 and TRBJ2-3; D is ambiguous. Per the germline V gene, CDR1 is KGHSH and CDR2 is LQKENI. The CDR3 is 13 amino acids. V gave up 3 bases and J gave up 5 bases, with 9 bases separating them. The CDR3 protein is CASSPPSGDTQYF. CDR3 coding DNA: TGTGCCAGCTCACCCCCCTCGGGAGATACGCAGTATTTT.

V gene TRBV19 combines with J gene TRBJ2-2; TRBD2 matches 7 bases. Germline values: CDR1 LNHDA, CDR2 SQIVND (reference sequence). The CDR3 has 14 residues. V gave up 4 bases and J gave up 2 bases; unmatched junction bases: 1. The CDR3 sequence: CASSSGGNTGELFF. The CDR3, as DNA: TGTGCCAGTAGTAGCGGGGGTAACACCGGGGAGCTGTTTTTT.

V usage is TRBV5-5 and J usage is TRBJ1-6, with 8 bases identical to TRBD1. Trimming removed 0 bases from V and 5 bases from J; junction bases left unmatched: 7. Germline V gives CDR1 SGHKS, CDR2 YYEKEE (reference sequence). The CDR3 is 17 residues long. This chain's CDR3 is CASSLGQGAVDNSPLHF. CDR3 nucleotides: TGTGCCAGCAGCTTGGGGCAGGGGGCGGTCGATAATTCACCCCTCCACTTT.

The count of this clone is one. This chain uses TRBV15 with TRBJ2-3; 8 positions agree with TRBD1. Trimming at V came to 3 bases and at J to 0 bases, leaving 8 bases not matched to a gene. The CDR3 spans 17 residues. Germline V gene sequence: CDR1 LNHNV, CDR2 YYDKDF (reference sequence). The CDR3 loop is CATSSLLTGASTDTQYF. DNA of the CDR3: TGTGCCACCAGCAGTCTACTGACAGGGGCTAGCACAGATACGCAGTATTTT.

The chain couples TRBV5-1 to TRBJ2-7, with TRBD2 identical over 13 bases. The V and J ends lost 4 bases and 0 bases, in that order; junction bases with no gene match: 7. The germline V gene encodes CDR1 SGHRS and CDR2 YFSETQ. The CDR3 loop spans 17 amino acids. Here the CDR3 DNA reads TGCGCCAGCAGCCTTGGACTAGCGGGGGTGAGCTCCTACGAGCAGTACTTC. Translation: CASSLGLAGVSSYEQYF.

For this clone: Relative to the germline gene, one junction end is altered; a read error may explain this. V gene TRBV7-7 combines with J gene TRBJ2-1, with 7 bases that match TRBD2. CDR1 SSHAT and CDR2 FNYEAQ come from the germline V gene (reference sequence). The length of the CDR3 is 14 residues. CDR3 loop: CASSPGGTYNEQFF. The CDR3 region has the DNA TGTGCTAGCAGCCCGGGGGGTACTTACAATGAGCAGTTCTTC. The full variable domain, with the rest looked up from reference TRBV7-7 and TRBJ2-1, is GAGVSQSPRYKVTKRGQDVTLRCDPISSHATLYWYQQALGQGPEFLTYFNYEAQPDKSGLPSDRFSAERPEGSISTLTIQRTEQRDSAMYRCASSPGGTYNEQFFGPGTRLTVL.

The genes are TRBV11-2 and TRBJ2-7, with 7 positions matching TRBD1. This CDR3 spans 14 amino acids. The V segment lost 6 bases and the J segment 4 bases; nucleotides outside the gene matches: 9. The germline V gene encodes CDR1 SGHAT and CDR2 FQNNGV. CDR3 sequence (DNA): TGTGCCAGCAGGACGGGACAGTCACCTTACGAGCAGTACTTC. Amino acid sequence: CASRTGQSPYEQYF.

This clone has a handful of counts. The V and J genes are TRBV4-2 and TRBJ2-6, with TRBD1 as a possible D gene (6 bases). Between the trimmed V and J ends, which lost 4 bases and 0 bases, there was a span of 10 bases. CDR1 is LGHNA and CDR2 is YNFKEQ in the germline V gene. This CDR3 has 16 amino acids. The CDR3 nucleotides read TGTGCCAGCAGCCCCCGGGACATCTCTGGGGCCAACGTCCTGACTTTC. The encoded protein is CASSPRDISGANVLTF.

The CDR3 sequence: CASSSDSGFQETQYF. CDR3 nucleotide sequence: TGTGCCAGTAGTTCCGATAGCGGGTTCCAAGAGACCCAGTACTTC. The chain joins TRBV19 to TRBJ2-5, with TRBD2 identical over 7 bases. With 5 bases clipped from V and 1 base from J, the junction kept 7 bases outside the gene matches. The CDR3 length is 15 residues. Germline CDR1 and CDR2: LNHDA and SQIVND (reference sequence).

The chain employs TRBV10-3 and TRBJ1-5, with D possibly matching TRBD1 (6 bases). The CDR3 runs 16 residues. V was pared by 3 bases and J by 1 base, with 13 bases between. In germline, CDR1 is ENHRY, CDR2 SYGVKD. Written as DNA, the CDR3 is TGTGCCATCAGTGACCAAGACAGGCGAAGCAATCAGCCCCAGCATTTT. Translated, it gives CAISDQDRRSNQPQHF.

The V gene is TRBV14, the J gene TRBJ2-1; the match to TRBD2 covers 13 bases. Losses at the gene ends were 5 bases for V and 10 bases for J; bases not matched to a gene: 8. In germline, CDR1 is SGHDN, CDR2 FVKESK. The CDR3 has 15 residues. CDR3 protein: CASSNGLAGVSEQFF. In DNA, the CDR3 is TGTGCCAGCAGCAACGGACTAGCGGGAGTATCGGAGCAGTTCTTC.

The chain recombines TRBV7-9 with TRBJ1-2, with a tentative D call TRBD1 (5 bases). The germline V and J ends were trimmed by 4 bases and 2 bases, with 5 bases remaining between them. CDR1 is SEHNR, CDR2 FQNEAQ, per germline (reference sequence). The CDR3 is 12 amino acids. CDR3 DNA sequence: TGTGCCAGCAGCTGGGGGAACTATGGCTACACCTTC. Protein product: CASSWGNYGYTF.

The rearrangement links TRBV5-1 to TRBJ2-7; TRBD1 or TRBD2 may be the D gene (6 bases each). V lost 5 bases to trimming and J lost 3 bases, with 15 bases between them. The CDR3 runs 14 residues. Germline assignment: CDR1 SGHRS and CDR2 YFSETQ. The CDR3 nucleotides are TGCGCCAGCAGAGGAGGGGGAGGAGACTACGAGCAGTACTTC. This gives the protein CASRGGGGDYEQYF.

The chain couples TRBV13 to TRBJ1-3; no reliable D call. This CDR3 spans 14 amino acids. Germline assignment: CDR1 PRHDT and CDR2 FYEKMQ (reference sequence). V was shortened by 2 bases and J by 2 bases, with 7 bases between the two germline ends. The CDR3 region is CASSLWETGNTIYF. The CDR3 DNA sequence: TGTGCCAGCAGCTTATGGGAAACTGGAAACACCATATATTTT. The full variable domain, completed using reference TRBV13 and TRBJ1-3, is AAGVIQSPRHLIKEKRETATLKCYPIPRHDTVYWYQQGPGQDPQFLISFYEKMQSDKGSIPDRFSAQQFSDYHSELNMSSLELGDSALYFCASSLWETGNTIYFGEGSWLTVV.

The genes are TRBV7-8 and TRBJ1-5; possibly TRBD1 for D (5 bases). From germline, CDR1 is SGHVS and CDR2 FQNEAQ. V lost 5 bases to trimming and J lost 0 bases, with 14 bases between them. The CDR3 totals 16 residues. CDR3 residues: CASSLRDGNSNQPQHF. The CDR3 DNA is TGTGCCAGCAGCCTAAGGGACGGGAATAGCAATCAGCCCCAGCATTTT.

This clone came up a few times. The rearrangement links TRBV7-2 to TRBJ2-7, with TRBD2 matching over 10 bases. The V and J ends lost 5 bases and 1 base, in that order; junction bases with no gene match: 5. This CDR3 is 15 amino acids long. Germline V gene sequence: CDR1 SGHTA, CDR2 FQGNSA. The CDR3 loop reads CASSRTSGTSYEQYF. In DNA form, the CDR3 reads TGTGCCAGCAGCCGTACTAGCGGGACATCCTACGAGCAGTACTTC. Looking up the rest from reference TRBV7-2 and TRBJ2-7 gives the full variable domain: GAGVSQSPSNKVTEKGKDVELRCDPISGHTALYWYRQSLGQGLEFLIYFQGNSAPDKSGLPSDRFSAERTGGSVSTLTIQRTQQEDSAVYLCASSRTSGTSYEQYFGPGTRLTVT.

This clone was found a few times. V is TRBV30 and J is TRBJ2-5, with 14 bases that match TRBD2. This CDR3 comprises 17 residues. Trimming cost V 1 base and J 4 bases; bases outside gene matches: 8. Germline lookup yields CDR1 GTSNPN and CDR2 SVGIG (reference sequence). The CDR3 DNA sequence: TGTGCCTGGAGTGCCCGACTAGCGGGGGGGCTGGTAGAGACCCAGTACTTC. Translation: CAWSARLAGGLVETQYF.